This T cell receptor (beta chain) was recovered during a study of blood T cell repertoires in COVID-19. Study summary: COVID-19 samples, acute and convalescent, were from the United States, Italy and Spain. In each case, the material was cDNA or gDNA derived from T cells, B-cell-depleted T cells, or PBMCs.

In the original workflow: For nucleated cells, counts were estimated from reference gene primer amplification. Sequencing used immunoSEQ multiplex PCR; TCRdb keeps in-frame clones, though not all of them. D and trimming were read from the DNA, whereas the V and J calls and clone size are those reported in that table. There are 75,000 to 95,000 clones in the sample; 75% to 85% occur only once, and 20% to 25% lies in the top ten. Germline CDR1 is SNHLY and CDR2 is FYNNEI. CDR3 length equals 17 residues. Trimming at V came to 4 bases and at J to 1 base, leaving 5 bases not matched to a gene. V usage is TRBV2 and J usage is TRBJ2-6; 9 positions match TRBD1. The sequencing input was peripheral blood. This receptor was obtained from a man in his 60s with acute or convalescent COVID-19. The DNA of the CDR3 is TGTGCCAGCAGTGGACAGGGGGTTACATCTGGGGCCAACGTCCTGACTTTC. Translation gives CASSGQGVTSGANVLTF.